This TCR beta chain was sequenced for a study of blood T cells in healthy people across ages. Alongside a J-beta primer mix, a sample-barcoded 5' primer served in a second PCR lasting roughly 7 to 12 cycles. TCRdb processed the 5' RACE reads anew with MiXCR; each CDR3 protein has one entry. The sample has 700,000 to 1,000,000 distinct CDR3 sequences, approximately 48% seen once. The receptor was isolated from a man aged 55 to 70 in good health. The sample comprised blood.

CDR3 region: CASSLRRAGAEQYF. As DNA, the CDR3 is TGTGCCAGCAGCTTGAGGAGGGCCGGGGCCGAGCAGTACTTC. V gene TRBV5-6 combines with J gene TRBJ2-7; D might be TRBD2 (6 bases). The ends were cut back, 1 base at V and 6 bases at J, with 14 bases in the middle. Per the germline V gene, CDR1 is SGHDT and CDR2 is YYEEEE. The CDR3 consists of 14 residues.